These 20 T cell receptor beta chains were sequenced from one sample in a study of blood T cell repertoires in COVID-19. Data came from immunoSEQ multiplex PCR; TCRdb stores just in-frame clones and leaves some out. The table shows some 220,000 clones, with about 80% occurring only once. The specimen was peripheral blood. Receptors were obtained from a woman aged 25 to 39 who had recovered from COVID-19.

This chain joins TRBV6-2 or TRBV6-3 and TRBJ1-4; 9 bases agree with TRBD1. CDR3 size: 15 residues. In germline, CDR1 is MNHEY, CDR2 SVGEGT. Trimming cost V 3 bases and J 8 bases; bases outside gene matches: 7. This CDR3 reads CASSYSTGGNEKLFF. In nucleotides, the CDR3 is TGTGCCAGCAGTTATTCGACAGGGGGAAACGAAAAACTGTTTTTT.

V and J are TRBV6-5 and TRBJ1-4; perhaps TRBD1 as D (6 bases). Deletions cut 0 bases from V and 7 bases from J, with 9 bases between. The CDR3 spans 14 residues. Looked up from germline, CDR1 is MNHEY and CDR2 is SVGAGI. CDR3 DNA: TGTGCCAGCAGTTACTCGGGGGCAACTGAAAAACTGTTTTTT. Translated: CASSYSGATEKLFF.

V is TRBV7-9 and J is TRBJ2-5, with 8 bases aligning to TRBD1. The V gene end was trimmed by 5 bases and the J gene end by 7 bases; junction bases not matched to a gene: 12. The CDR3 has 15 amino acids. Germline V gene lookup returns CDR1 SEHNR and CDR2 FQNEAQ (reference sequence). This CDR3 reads CASSPVRGQARTQYF. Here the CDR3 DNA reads TGTGCCAGCAGCCCAGTGAGGGGACAGGCTCGGACCCAGTACTTC.

The CDR3 region is CSVETGTGNEQYF. Here the CDR3 DNA reads TGCAGCGTTGAAACCGGGACAGGGAACGAGCAGTACTTC. V is TRBV29-1 and J is TRBJ2-7, with 9 bases aligning to TRBD1. CDR1 and CDR2 (germline): SQVTM, ANQGSEA. J gave up 5 bases and V 2 bases, and 4 bases lay outside the gene matches. The length of the CDR3 is 13 residues.

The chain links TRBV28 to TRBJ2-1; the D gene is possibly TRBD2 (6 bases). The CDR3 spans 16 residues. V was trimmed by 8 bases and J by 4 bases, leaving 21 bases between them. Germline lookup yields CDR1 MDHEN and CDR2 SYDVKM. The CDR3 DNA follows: TGTGCCAGCTACCCGCGGGGAGAAGGGGTATACAATGAGCAGTTCTTC. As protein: CASYPRGEGVYNEQFF.

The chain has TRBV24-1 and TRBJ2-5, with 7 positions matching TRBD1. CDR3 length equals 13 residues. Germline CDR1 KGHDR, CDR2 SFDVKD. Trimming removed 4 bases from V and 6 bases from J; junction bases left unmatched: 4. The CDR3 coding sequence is TGTGCCACCAGTGACCACAGGGGTCAGACCCAGTACTTC. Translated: CATSDHRGQTQYF.

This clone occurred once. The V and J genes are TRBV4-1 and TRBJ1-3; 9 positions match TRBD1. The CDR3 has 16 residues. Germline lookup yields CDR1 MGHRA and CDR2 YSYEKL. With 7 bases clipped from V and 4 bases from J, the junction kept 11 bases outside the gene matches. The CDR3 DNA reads TGCGCCAGCAACGAAGTAACAGGGGGCGCCGGAAACACCATATATTTT. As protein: CASNEVTGGAGNTIYF.

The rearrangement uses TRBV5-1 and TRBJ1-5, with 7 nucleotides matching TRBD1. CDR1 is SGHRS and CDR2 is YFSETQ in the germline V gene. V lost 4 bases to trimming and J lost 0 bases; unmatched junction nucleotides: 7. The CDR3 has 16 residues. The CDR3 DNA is TGCGCCAGCAGCCCCGGAAGGGGGCTTAGCAATCAGCCCCAGCATTTT. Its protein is CASSPGRGLSNQPQHF.

This CDR3 is CASKREGLTDTQYF. The CDR3 coding sequence is TGTGCCAGTAAAAGGGAGGGCCTCACAGATACGCAGTATTTT. The rearrangement uses TRBV19 and TRBJ2-3; TRBD2 agrees at 7 bases. CDR3 size: 14 residues. From germline, CDR1 is LNHDA and CDR2 SQIVND (reference sequence). V shed 7 bases and J 2 bases; nucleotides not matched to a gene: 6.

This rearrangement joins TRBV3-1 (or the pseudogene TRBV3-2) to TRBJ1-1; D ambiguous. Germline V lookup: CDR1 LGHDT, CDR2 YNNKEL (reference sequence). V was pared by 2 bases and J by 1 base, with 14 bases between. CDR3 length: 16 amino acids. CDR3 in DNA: TGTGCCAGCAGCCAATCACTGGGAGGGCCGAACACTGAAGCTTTCTTT. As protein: CASSQSLGGPNTEAFF.

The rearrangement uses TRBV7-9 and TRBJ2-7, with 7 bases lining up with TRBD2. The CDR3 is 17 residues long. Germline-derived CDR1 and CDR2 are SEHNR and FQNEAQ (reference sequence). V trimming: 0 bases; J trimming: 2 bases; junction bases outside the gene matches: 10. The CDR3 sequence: CASSLASGTTAAYEQYF. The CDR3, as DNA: TGTGCCAGCAGCTTAGCTTCCGGGACTACGGCGGCCTACGAGCAGTACTTC.

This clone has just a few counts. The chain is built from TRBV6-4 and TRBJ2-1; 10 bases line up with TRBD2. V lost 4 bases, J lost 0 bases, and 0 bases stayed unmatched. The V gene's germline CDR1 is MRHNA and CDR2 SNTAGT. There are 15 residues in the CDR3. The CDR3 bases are TGTGCCAGCAGTGGGACTAGCGGCTCCTACAATGAGCAGTTCTTC. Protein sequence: CASSGTSGSYNEQFF.

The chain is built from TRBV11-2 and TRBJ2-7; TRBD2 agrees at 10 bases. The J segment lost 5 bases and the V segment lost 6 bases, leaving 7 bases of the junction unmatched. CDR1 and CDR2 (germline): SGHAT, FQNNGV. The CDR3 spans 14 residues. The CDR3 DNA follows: TGTGCCAGCAGTGTAGCGGGAGGTCGACACGAGCAGTACTTC. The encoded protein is CASSVAGGRHEQYF.

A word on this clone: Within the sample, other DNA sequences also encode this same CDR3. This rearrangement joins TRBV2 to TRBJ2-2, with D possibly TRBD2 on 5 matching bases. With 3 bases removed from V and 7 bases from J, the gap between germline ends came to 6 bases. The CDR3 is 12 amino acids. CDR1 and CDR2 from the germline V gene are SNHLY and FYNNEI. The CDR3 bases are TGTGCCAGCAGTGAGAGGGACGGGGAGCTGTTTTTT. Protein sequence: CASSERDGELFF.

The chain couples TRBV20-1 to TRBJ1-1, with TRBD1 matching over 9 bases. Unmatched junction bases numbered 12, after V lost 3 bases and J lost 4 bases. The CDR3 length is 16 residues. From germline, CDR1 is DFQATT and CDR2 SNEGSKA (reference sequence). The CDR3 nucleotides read TGCAGTGCTAGTAGGGGACAGGGAAGTTCGACCACTGAAGCTTTCTTT. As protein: CSASRGQGSSTTEAFF.

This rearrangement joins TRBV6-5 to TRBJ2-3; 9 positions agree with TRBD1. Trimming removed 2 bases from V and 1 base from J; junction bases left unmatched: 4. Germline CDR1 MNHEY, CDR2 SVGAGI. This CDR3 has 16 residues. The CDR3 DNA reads TGTGCCAGCAGTTACCGTCGGACAGGGGGCACAGATACGCAGTATTTT. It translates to CASSYRRTGGTDTQYF.

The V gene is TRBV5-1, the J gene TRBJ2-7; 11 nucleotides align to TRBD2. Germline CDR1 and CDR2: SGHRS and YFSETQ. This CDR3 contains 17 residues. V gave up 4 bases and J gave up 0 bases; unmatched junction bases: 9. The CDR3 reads CASSPSTGTSGSYEQYF. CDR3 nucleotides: TGCGCCAGCAGCCCAAGTACCGGGACTAGCGGCTCCTACGAGCAGTACTTC.

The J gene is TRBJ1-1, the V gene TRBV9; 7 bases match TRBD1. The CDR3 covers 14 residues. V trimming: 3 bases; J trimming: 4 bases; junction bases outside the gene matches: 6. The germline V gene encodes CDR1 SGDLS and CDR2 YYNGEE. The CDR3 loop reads CASSASPGGTEAFF. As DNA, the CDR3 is TGTGCCAGCAGCGCTTCTCCAGGGGGCACTGAAGCTTTCTTT.

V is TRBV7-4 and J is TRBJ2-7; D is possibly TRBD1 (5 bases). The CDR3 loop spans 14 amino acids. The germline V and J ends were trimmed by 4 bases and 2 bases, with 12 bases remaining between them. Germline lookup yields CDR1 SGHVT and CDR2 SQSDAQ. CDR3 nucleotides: TGTGCCAGCAGCTGGCAGACAGAGGCCTACGAGCAGTACTTC. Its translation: CASSWQTEAYEQYF.

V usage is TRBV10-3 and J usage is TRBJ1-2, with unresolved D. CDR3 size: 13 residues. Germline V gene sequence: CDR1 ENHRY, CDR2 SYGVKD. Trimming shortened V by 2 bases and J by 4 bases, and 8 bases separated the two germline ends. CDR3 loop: CAISEGSVYGYTF. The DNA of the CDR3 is TGTGCCATCAGTGAGGGGAGCGTCTATGGCTACACCTTC.